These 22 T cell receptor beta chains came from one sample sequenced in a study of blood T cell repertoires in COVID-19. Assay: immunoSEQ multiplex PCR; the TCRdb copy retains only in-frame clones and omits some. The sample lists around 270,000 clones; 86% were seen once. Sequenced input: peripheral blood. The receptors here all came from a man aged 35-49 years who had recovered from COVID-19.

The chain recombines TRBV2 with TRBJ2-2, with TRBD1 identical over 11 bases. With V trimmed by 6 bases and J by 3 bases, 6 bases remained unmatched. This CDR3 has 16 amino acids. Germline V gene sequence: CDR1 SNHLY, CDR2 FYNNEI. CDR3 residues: CASRAWGQGDTGELFF. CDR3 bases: TGTGCCAGCAGGGCCTGGGGACAGGGGGACACCGGGGAGCTGTTTTTT.

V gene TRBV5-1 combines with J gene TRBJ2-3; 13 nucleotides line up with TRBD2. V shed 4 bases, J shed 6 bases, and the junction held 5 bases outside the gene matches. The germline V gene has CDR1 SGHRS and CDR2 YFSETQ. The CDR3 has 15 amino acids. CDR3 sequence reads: CASSLATSGRDTQYF. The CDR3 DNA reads TGCGCCAGCAGCCTGGCGACTAGCGGGAGGGATACGCAGTATTTT.

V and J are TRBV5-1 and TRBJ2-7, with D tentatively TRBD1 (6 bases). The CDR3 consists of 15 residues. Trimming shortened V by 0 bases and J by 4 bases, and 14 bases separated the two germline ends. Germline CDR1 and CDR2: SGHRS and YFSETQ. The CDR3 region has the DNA TGCGCCAGCAGCTTGGAGCCAGGGGCTGTGTACGAGCAGTACTTC. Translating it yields CASSLEPGAVYEQYF.

In nucleotides, the CDR3 is TGTGCCAGCAGCTTAGGGACTAGCTTGGATGAGCAGTTCTTC. This gives the protein CASSLGTSLDEQFF. The rearrangement joins TRBV11-3 to TRBJ2-1; 8 bases agree with TRBD2. The CDR3 contains 14 residues. V lost 1 base, J lost 8 bases, and 4 bases stayed unmatched. The germline V gene encodes CDR1 SGHNT and CDR2 YENEEA.

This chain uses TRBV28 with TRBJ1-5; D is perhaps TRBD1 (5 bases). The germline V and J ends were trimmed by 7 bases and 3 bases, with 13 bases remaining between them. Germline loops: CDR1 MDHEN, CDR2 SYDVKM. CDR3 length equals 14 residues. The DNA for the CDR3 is TGTGCCAGCACCTCTGGGGGGATCAATCAGCCCCAGCATTTT. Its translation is CASTSGGINQPQHF.

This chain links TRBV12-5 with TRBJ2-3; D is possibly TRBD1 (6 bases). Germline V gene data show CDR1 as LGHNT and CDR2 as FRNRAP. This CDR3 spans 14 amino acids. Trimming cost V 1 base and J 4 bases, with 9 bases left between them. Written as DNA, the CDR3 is TGTGCTAGTGGTTTGGGGACAGTCGCAGATACGCAGTATTTT. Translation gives CASGLGTVADTQYF.

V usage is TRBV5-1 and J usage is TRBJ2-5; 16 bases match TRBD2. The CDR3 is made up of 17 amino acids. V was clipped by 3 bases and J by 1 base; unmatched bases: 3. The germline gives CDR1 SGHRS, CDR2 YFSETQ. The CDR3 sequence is CASSWGLAGGIQETQYF. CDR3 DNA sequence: TGCGCCAGCAGCTGGGGACTAGCGGGGGGGATCCAAGAGACCCAGTACTTC.

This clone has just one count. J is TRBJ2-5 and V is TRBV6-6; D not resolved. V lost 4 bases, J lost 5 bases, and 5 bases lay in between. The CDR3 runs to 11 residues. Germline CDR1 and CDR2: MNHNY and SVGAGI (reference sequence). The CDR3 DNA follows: TGTGCCAGCAGTTCCTTGGAGACCCAGTACTTC. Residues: CASSSLETQYF.

The CDR3 DNA is TGTGCCTGGAGGGGCAGGGGTGGGTACACTGAAGCTTTCTTT. Translated: CAWRGRGGYTEAFF. This chain uses TRBV30 with TRBJ1-1; weak D call: TRBD1 (6 bases). Trimming shortened V by 3 bases and J by 3 bases, and 14 bases separated the two germline ends. This CDR3 contains 14 residues. CDR1 GTSNPN and CDR2 SVGIG come from the germline V gene (reference sequence).

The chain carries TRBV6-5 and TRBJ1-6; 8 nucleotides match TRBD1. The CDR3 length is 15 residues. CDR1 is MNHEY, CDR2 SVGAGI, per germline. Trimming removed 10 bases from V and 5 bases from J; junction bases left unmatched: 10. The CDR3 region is CATQSGTGNNSPLHF. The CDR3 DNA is TGTGCCACCCAGTCCGGGACAGGCAATAATTCACCCCTCCACTTT.

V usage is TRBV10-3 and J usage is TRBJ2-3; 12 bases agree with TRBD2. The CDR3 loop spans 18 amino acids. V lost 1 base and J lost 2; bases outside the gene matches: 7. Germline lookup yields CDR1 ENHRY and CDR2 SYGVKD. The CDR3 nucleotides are TGTGCCATCAGTGAGTTGACTAGCGGGAGTTGGGCCACAGATACGCAGTATTTT. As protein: CAISELTSGSWATDTQYF.

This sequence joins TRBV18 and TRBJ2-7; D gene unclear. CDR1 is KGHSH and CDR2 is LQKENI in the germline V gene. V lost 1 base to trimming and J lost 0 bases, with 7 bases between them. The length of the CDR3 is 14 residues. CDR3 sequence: CASSPQPNSYEQYF. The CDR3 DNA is TGTGCCAGCTCACCACAGCCAAACTCCTACGAGCAGTACTTC.

The CDR3 loop is CSVEVGVTTEAFF. CDR3 coding DNA: TGCAGCGTTGAGGTAGGGGTGACCACTGAAGCTTTCTTT. The chain couples TRBV29-1 to TRBJ1-1; perhaps TRBD1 as D (5 bases). The CDR3 totals 13 residues. Trimming pared 3 bases from V and 4 bases from J, leaving 12 bases between. Germline V CDR1 and CDR2: SQVTM, ANQGSEA.

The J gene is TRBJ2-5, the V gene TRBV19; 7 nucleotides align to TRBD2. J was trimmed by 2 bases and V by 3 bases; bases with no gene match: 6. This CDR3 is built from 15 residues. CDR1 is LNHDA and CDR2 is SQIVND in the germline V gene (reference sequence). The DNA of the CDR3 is TGTGCCAGTAGTATTCAGGTGGGGGGGCAAGAGACCCAGTACTTC. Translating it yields CASSIQVGGQETQYF.

CDR3 DNA: TGCGCCAGCAGCACGGACGGGGGGGCGGCTTTCTACGAGCAGTACTTC. Translated, it gives CASSTDGGAAFYEQYF. The chain couples TRBV5-1 to TRBJ2-7, with 8 bases that match TRBD2. CDR3 length: 16 residues. V was pared by 4 bases and J by 3 bases, with 12 bases of the junction left unmatched. The germline V gene encodes CDR1 SGHRS and CDR2 YFSETQ.

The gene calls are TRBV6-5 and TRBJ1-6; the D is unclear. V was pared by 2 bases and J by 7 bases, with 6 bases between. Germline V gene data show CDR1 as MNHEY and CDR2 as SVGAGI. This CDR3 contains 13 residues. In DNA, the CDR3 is TGTGCCAGCAGTTACGGAGCGAATTCACCCCTCCACTTT. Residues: CASSYGANSPLHF.

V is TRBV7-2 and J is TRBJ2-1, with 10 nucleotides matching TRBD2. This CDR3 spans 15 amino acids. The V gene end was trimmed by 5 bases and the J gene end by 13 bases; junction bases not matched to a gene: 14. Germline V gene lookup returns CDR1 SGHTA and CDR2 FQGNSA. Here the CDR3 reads CASSPAGGASEVQFF. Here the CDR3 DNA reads TGTGCCAGCAGCCCAGCGGGGGGGGCTAGCGAGGTACAGTTCTTC.

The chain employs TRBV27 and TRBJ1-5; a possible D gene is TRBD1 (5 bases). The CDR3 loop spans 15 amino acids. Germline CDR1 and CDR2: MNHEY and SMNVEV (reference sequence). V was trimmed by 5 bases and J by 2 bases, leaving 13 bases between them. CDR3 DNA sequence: TGTGCCAGCAGTCCCCCGAAGGGGCGCAATCAGCCCCAGCATTTT. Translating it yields CASSPPKGRNQPQHF.

CDR3 region: CASSILPRADTQYF. CDR3 nucleotides: TGTGCCAGTAGTATTCTACCGCGGGCAGATACGCAGTATTTT. This chain joins TRBV19 and TRBJ2-3; perhaps TRBD2 as D (5 bases). Germline values: CDR1 LNHDA, CDR2 SQIVND (reference sequence). The CDR3 has 14 amino acids. Between the trimmed V and J ends, which lost 3 bases and 4 bases, there was a span of 11 bases.

The CDR3, as DNA: TGTGCCAGCTCTCTCTTCTACGGGACAGAATACGAGCAGTACTTC. Translation: CASSLFYGTEYEQYF. V is TRBV18 and J is TRBJ2-7, with 7 bases that match TRBD1. This CDR3 comprises 15 residues. After removal of 6 bases from V and 4 bases from J, the junction contained 12 bases not matched to a gene. Per the germline V gene, CDR1 is KGHSH and CDR2 is LQKENI. The full variable domain, its missing parts supplied by reference TRBV18 and TRBJ2-7, is NAGVMQNPRHLVRRRGQEARLRCSPMKGHSHVYWYRQLPEEGLKFMVYLQKENIIDESGMPKERFSAEFPKEGPSILRIQQVVRGDSAAYFCASSLFYGTEYEQYFGPGTRLTVT.

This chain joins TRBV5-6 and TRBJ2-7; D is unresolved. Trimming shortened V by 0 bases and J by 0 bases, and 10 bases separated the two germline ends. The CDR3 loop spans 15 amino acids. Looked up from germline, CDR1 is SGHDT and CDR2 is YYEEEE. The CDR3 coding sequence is TGTGCCAGCAGCTTGGCTGGCAGATCCTCCTACGAGCAGTACTTC. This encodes CASSLAGRSSYEQYF. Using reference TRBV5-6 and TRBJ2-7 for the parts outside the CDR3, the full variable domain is DAGVTQSPTHLIKTRGQQVTLRCSPKSGHDTVSWYQQALGQGPQFIFQYYEEEERQRGNFPDRFSGHQFPNYSSELNVNALLLGDSALYLCASSLAGRSSYEQYFGPGTRLTVT.

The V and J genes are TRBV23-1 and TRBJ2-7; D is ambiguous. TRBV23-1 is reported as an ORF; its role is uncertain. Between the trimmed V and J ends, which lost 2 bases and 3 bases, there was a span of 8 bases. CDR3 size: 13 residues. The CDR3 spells CASSQVADYEQYF. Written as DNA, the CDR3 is TGCGCCAGCAGTCAAGTAGCAGACTACGAGCAGTACTTC.